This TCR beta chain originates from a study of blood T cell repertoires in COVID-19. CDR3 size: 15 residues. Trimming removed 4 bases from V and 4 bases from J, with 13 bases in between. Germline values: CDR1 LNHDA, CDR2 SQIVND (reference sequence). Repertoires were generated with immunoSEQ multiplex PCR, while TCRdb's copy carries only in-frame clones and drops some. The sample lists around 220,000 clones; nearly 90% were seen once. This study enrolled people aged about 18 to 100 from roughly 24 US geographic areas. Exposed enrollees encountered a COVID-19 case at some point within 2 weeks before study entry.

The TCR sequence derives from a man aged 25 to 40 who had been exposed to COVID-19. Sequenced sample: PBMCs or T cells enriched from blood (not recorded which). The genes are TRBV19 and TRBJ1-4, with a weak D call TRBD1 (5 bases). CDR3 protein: CASSTVARDNEKLFF. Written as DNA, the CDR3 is TGTGCCAGTAGTACTGTGGCCAGGGATAATGAAAAACTGTTTTTT.